This T cell receptor (beta chain) came from a study of CD8 T cells in ankylosing spondylitis (dated by TCRdb to about 2017). Regarding the study in general: The study set out to find disease-linked TCR variants by profiling T cell receptor beta repertoires in ankylosing spondylitis patients and healthy donors. The whole study cohort included 108 healthy donors and 25 ankylosing spondylitis patients. Samples of peripheral blood were taken, and for ankylosing spondylitis patients, synovial fluid was collected as well.

The CDR3, cysteine through phenylalanine, is 13 amino acids long. Only the CDR3 part of the read is kept: 39 bases, read in frame from the first base. After removal of 5 bases from V and 4 bases from J, the junction retains 2 bases not matched to a gene. Looking up the germline V gene yields CDR1 SGHTA and CDR2 FQGNSA. The paper as a whole reports these results and caveats: Blood from ankylosing spondylitis patients appeared to be characterized by a TCR beta motif composed of about eight highly homologous amino acid variants. Some motif variants had previously been reported in the synovial fluid and blood of reactive arthritis patients, which suggests shared mechanisms of disease initiation. The disease-linked clones were reported to be significantly enriched in matched synovial fluid samples from ankylosing spondylitis patients. The disease-linked clones had a CD8+ phenotype and were found at relatively low frequencies in peripheral blood.

On this clonotype: Its antigen target is currently unknown. This may come from a read error, since a much larger clone is one base off.

The sequencing machine was an Illumina HiSeq 2500. Quantitative 5'-RACE with molecular barcodes was the method used to prepare the TCR beta libraries. Per the authors' processing: To identify disease-linked TCR variants, a new computational method was used, one built on a probabilistic model of VDJ rearrangement. TCRdb took the public reads, trimmed them with fastp at Q25, ran MiXCR for clone calling and kept in-frame beta chains. Duplicate CDR3 protein sequences are folded into a single record with the most common DNA and genes. Clone size and V and J calls follow TCRdb, not the original study. The sample includes 750,000 to 850,000 distinct CDR3 sequences, with roughly 10% observed a single time. Clones ranked in the top ten supply roughly 0.51% of the sample.

The receptor comes from a male donor with ankylosing spondylitis. The sample was blood, either unsorted or a sorted T cell fraction (not recorded which). The chain couples TRBV7-2 to TRBJ1-5, with 7 bases aligning to TRBD1. At the DNA level, the sequence is TGTGCCAGCAGCGCGGGACAGAATCAGCCCCAGCATTTT. This encodes CASSAGQNQPQHF.